This T cell receptor beta chain was profiled in a study of T-cell reconstitution after alpha-beta-depleted transplantation in children. Study-wide results and limits: Diversity and T-cell counts at one year after transplant derived mostly from new T cells.

Unique molecular identifiers were used to barcode this TCRbeta library. TCRdb recomputed calls from the PCR reads with MiXCR, one row per CDR3 protein. Of approximately 650,000 distinct CDR3 sequences in the sample, under 15% are singletons; the top ten hold about 0.77%. The germline V and J ends were trimmed by 1 base and 0 bases, with 8 bases remaining between them. The V gene's germline CDR1 is SGHKS and CDR2 YYEKEE (reference sequence). This CDR3 is built from 15 residues. In its sample, this clonotype was seen many times. Its specificity is unknown. The receptor was derived from a girl aged 2 to 10 with congenital amegakaryocytic thrombocytopenia, due to receive a stem cell transplant. Sequenced material: PBMCs, taken before TCRalphabeta/CD19-depleted stem cell transplant. The genes are TRBV5-5 and TRBJ2-1; D is undetermined. The CDR3 DNA is TGTGCCAGCAGCTTGTCTGTGGGCTCCTACAATGAGCAGTTCTTC. Translation: CASSLSVGSYNEQFF.